Shown below are 21 T cell receptor beta chains from a single sample sequenced in a study of T cells in Graves' hyperthyroidism and ophthalmopathy. TCR beta CDR3 regions were amplified from RNA transcripts. Initially, a first-round RT-PCR of the TCR CDR3 employed the HTBI primer set. MiXCR, run by TCRdb on the multiplex PCR reads, gives a single entry per CDR3 protein. The sample consists of some 490,000 distinct CDR3 sequences, roughly 23% of them appearing once. The sequencing sample was made of blood. The receptors come from a woman aged 70-85 years with Graves' ophthalmopathy.

This chain uses TRBV5-1 with TRBJ1-2, with 9 bases lining up with TRBD1. Unmatched junction bases numbered 4, after V lost 3 bases and J lost 7 bases. Germline V CDR1 and CDR2: SGHRS, YFSETQ. This CDR3 is built from 13 residues. CDR3: CASSSETGGGYTF. CDR3 DNA sequence: TGCGCCAGCAGCTCGGAGACAGGGGGTGGCTACACCTTC.

This clonotype was detected a few times. The J gene is TRBJ1-1, the V gene TRBV10-3; 7 nucleotides agree with TRBD1. Trimming cost V 5 bases and J 1 base; bases outside gene matches: 4. Germline V gene sequence: CDR1 ENHRY, CDR2 SYGVKD. The CDR3 extends over 14 amino acids. The CDR3 DNA is TGTGCCATCAGTCCGGGACAGAAGAACACTGAAGCTTTCTTT. It is translated as CAISPGQKNTEAFF.

The J gene is TRBJ2-5, the V gene TRBV25-1, with no clear D. This CDR3 is built from 13 residues. Trimming removed 6 bases at V and 5 bases at J, with 13 bases between. In germline, CDR1 is MGHDK, CDR2 SYGVNS. The DNA for the CDR3 is TGTGCCAGCAGGGGGTACACGAAGGAGACCCAGTACTTC. Translating gives CASRGYTKETQYF.

A few counts support this clonotype. This chain connects TRBV3-1 to TRBJ2-5; 10 bases line up with TRBD1. Trimming cost V 4 bases and J 6 bases; bases outside gene matches: 8. CDR1 and CDR2 from the germline V gene are LGHDT and YNNKEL (reference sequence). CDR3 length: 15 residues. In nucleotides, the CDR3 is TGTGCCAGCAGCCCGACAGGGGGCCGAAGAAAGACCCAGTACTTC. Its protein product is CASSPTGGRRKTQYF.

The count of this clonotype is one. This chain connects TRBV2 to TRBJ2-7, with 12 bases fitting TRBD2. Germline CDR1 SNHLY, CDR2 FYNNEI. The V and J ends lost 6 bases and 3 bases, in that order; junction bases with no gene match: 9. The CDR3 is 16 residues long. The chain's CDR3 is CASRPTSGSWSYEQYF. DNA of the CDR3: TGTGCCAGCAGGCCGACTAGCGGGAGTTGGAGCTACGAGCAGTACTTC.

This clonotype was seen a handful of times. This sequence joins TRBV12-3 or TRBV12-4 and TRBJ2-7, with D perhaps being TRBD1 or TRBD2 (5 bases each). This CDR3 spans 14 amino acids. V was shortened by 5 bases and J by 2 bases, with 13 bases between the two germline ends. The DNA of the CDR3 is TGTGCCAGCAGTACCGGGACCGACACCTACGAGCAGTACTTC. Protein product: CASSTGTDTYEQYF.

Ten or more counts support this clonotype. The chain carries TRBV10-3 and TRBJ1-2, with D uncertain. Germline V lookup: CDR1 ENHRY, CDR2 SYGVKD. The V end was cut by 0 bases, the J end by 4 bases, with 3 bases between. The CDR3 covers 12 residues. CDR3 DNA: TGTGCCATCAGTGAGTCTCCCTATGGCTACACCTTC. Protein: CAISESPYGYTF.

This clonotype was recorded many times. The DNA for the CDR3 is TGTGCCAGCACCAGCGGGAGTTTGTACAATGAGCAGTTCTTC. Its translation: CASTSGSLYNEQFF. The rearrangement uses TRBV6-1 and TRBJ2-1; 8 bases fit TRBD2. CDR3 length equals 14 residues. Germline CDR1 is MNHNS and CDR2 is SASEGT. Germline trimming cut 7 bases from V and 4 bases from J; bases unmatched to any gene: 6.

This clonotype came up many times. The V and J genes are TRBV29-1 and TRBJ2-5, with D maybe TRBD1 (5 bases). CDR3 size: 12 residues. V was cut by 4 bases and J by 7 bases, with 13 bases left in between. CDR1 SQVTM and CDR2 ANQGSEA come from the germline V gene. The CDR3 DNA follows: TGCAGCGTTGTAGGGGCAGTGGGGACCCAGTACTTC. Encoded protein: CSVVGAVGTQYF. The full variable domain, its missing parts supplied by reference TRBV29-1 and TRBJ2-5, is SAVISQKPSRDICQRGTSLTIQCQVDSQVTMMFWYRQQPGQSLTLIATANQGSEATYESGFVIDKFPISRPNLTFSTLTVSNMSPEDSSIYLCSVVGAVGTQYFGPGTRLLVL.

The genes are TRBV6-2 or TRBV6-3 and TRBJ1-5, with 8 bases lining up with TRBD1. This CDR3 is 16 amino acids long. Looked up from germline, CDR1 is MNHEY and CDR2 is SVGEGT. The J segment lost 4 bases and the V segment lost 0 bases, leaving 5 bases of the junction unmatched. The DNA of the CDR3 is TGTGCCAGCAGTTACTCCGGACAGGGACTTAATCAGCCCCAGCATTTT. The encoded protein is CASSYSGQGLNQPQHF.

The rearrangement joins TRBV24-1 to TRBJ1-2, with 8 bases that match TRBD1. The CDR3 runs to 13 residues. Germline lookup yields CDR1 KGHDR and CDR2 SFDVKD. After removal of 7 bases from V and 4 bases from J, the junction contained 4 bases not matched to a gene. CDR3 coding DNA: TGTGCCACCAGCTCCGGGACAGGCTATGGCTACACCTTC. It yields the protein CATSSGTGYGYTF.

This chain connects TRBV28 to TRBJ2-1; weak D call: TRBD2 (7 bases). Germline-derived CDR1 and CDR2 are MDHEN and SYDVKM. V lost 6 bases and J lost 4, with 16 bases in between. The CDR3 runs to 15 residues. The CDR3 protein is CASSLRGLEYNEQFF. The DNA of the CDR3 is TGTGCCAGCAGCTTGCGGGGGCTTGAGTACAATGAGCAGTTCTTC.

This clonotype turned up a few times. V usage is TRBV7-2 and J usage is TRBJ1-5; D is unclear. This CDR3 spans 14 amino acids. V was trimmed by 2 bases and J by 3 bases, leaving 8 bases between them. Germline V gene data show CDR1 as SGHTA and CDR2 as FQGNSA. CDR3 coding DNA: TGTGCCAGCAGCTTAAGACTTACCAATCAGCCCCAGCATTTT. Its translation: CASSLRLTNQPQHF.

This clonotype was counted many times. The chain links TRBV3-1 to TRBJ1-1; D unresolved. Germline CDR1 LGHDT, CDR2 YNNKEL (reference sequence). The V and J ends lost 5 bases and 4 bases respectively, with 14 bases between them. The CDR3 runs 14 residues. CDR3 in DNA: TGTGCCAGCAGCGGGTGGGGAGTGGGCACTGAAGCTTTCTTT. It yields the protein CASSGWGVGTEAFF.

The V gene is TRBV30, the J gene TRBJ2-1; D gene ambiguous. The CDR3 runs to 13 residues. V was clipped by 0 bases and J by 5 bases, with 8 bases between them. CDR1 GTSNPN and CDR2 SVGIG come from the germline V gene (reference sequence). This chain's CDR3 is CAWSVHVDNEQFF. The DNA for the CDR3 is TGTGCCTGGAGTGTACACGTGGACAATGAGCAGTTCTTC.

The chain couples TRBV6-1 to TRBJ2-6, with D perhaps assigned TRBD1 or TRBD2 (5 bases each). This CDR3 is 17 amino acids long. The V end lost 6 bases, the J end lost 3 bases, and 18 bases lay between the germline ends. Germline loops: CDR1 MNHNS, CDR2 SASEGT. The CDR3 sequence: CASSPGTQRGGANVLTF. The CDR3, as DNA: TGTGCCAGCAGCCCCGGGACCCAACGGGGTGGGGCCAACGTCCTGACTTTC.

This clonotype has ten or more counts. The V and J genes are TRBV27 and TRBJ1-2; no clear D gene. V was pared by 11 bases and J by 2 bases, with 15 bases between. Germline CDR1 MNHEY, CDR2 SMNVEV (reference sequence). The CDR3 loop spans 13 amino acids. DNA for the CDR3: TGTGCCGAGCCGACCCCGGGCAACTATGGCTACACCTTC. Its protein product is CAEPTPGNYGYTF.

This clonotype showed up just a few times. The chain recombines TRBV3-1 with TRBJ1-2; D might be TRBD1 (5 bases). With 4 bases removed from V and 1 base from J, the gap between germline ends came to 13 bases. The CDR3 has 15 amino acids. The germline V gene has CDR1 LGHDT and CDR2 YNNKEL (reference sequence). CDR3: CASSLQGRINYGYTF. For the CDR3, the DNA is TGTGCCAGCAGCCTCCAGGGACGGATTAACTATGGCTACACCTTC.

The sample holds a few counts of this clonotype. The V call is TRBV20-1, the J call TRBJ1-5, with D unresolved. This CDR3 region has 15 residues. From germline, CDR1 is DFQATT and CDR2 SNEGSKA (reference sequence). V was cut by 0 bases and J by 1 base, with 10 bases left in between. The CDR3: CSAREGGSSNQPQHF. In DNA form, the CDR3 reads TGCAGTGCTAGAGAAGGAGGGTCAAGCAATCAGCCCCAGCATTTT.

This clonotype was seen ten or more times. V is TRBV27 and J is TRBJ2-7; 10 nucleotides match TRBD2. The CDR3 loop spans 14 amino acids. The V gene end was trimmed by 5 bases and the J gene end by 3 bases; junction bases not matched to a gene: 4. The V gene's germline CDR1 is MNHEY and CDR2 SMNVEV (reference sequence). CDR3 in amino acids: CASSRLAGVYEQYF. CDR3 DNA: TGTGCCAGCAGTAGGCTAGCGGGAGTCTACGAGCAGTACTTC.

A few counts support this clonotype. The rearrangement uses TRBV12-3 or TRBV12-4 and TRBJ1-1; TRBD1 agrees at 8 bases. There are 13 residues in the CDR3. The junction had 2 bases not matched to a gene; V was cut back by 3 bases and J by 5 bases. DNA for the CDR3: TGTGCCAGCAGTTTTCGGACAGGGACTGAAGCTTTCTTT. Protein: CASSFRTGTEAFF.